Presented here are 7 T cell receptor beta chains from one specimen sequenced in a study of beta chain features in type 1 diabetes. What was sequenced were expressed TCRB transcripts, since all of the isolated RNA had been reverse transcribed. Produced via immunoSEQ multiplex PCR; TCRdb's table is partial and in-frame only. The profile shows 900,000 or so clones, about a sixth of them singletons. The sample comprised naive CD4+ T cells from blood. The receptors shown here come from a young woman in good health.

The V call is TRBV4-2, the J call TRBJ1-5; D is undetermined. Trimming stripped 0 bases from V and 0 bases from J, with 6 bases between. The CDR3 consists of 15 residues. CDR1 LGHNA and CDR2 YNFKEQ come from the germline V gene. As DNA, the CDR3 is TGTGCCAGCAGCCAAGATGTGTCTAGCAATCAGCCCCAGCATTTT. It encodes CASSQDVSSNQPQHF.

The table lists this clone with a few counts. The CDR3 DNA is TGTGCCAGCAGTGGACGGCATGAGCAGTTCTTC. It yields the protein CASSGRHEQFF. The rearrangement links TRBV2 to TRBJ2-1; unclear D gene. CDR1 is SNHLY and CDR2 is FYNNEI in the germline V gene. The CDR3 contains 11 residues. The V gene lost 4 bases and the J gene lost 8 bases, with 6 bases spanning the gap.

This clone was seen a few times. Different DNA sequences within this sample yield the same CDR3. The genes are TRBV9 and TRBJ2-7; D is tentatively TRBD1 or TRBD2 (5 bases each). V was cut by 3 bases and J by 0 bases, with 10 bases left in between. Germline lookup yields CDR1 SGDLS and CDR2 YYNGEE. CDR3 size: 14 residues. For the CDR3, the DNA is TGTGCCAGCAGCGCGGGACGAGGCTCCTACGAGCAGTACTTC. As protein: CASSAGRGSYEQYF.

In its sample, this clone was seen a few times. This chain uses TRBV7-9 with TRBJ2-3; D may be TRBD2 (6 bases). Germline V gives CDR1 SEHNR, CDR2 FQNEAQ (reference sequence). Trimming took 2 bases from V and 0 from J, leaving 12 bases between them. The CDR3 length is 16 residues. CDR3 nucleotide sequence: TGTGCCAGCAGCTTACAAGGGCTAGCGAGCACAGATACGCAGTATTTT. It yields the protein CASSLQGLASTDTQYF.

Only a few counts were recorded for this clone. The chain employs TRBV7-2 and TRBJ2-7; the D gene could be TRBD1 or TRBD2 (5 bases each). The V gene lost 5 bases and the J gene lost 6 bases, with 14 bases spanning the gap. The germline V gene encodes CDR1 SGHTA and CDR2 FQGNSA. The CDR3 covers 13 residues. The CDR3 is CASSPNGAGEQYF. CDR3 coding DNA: TGTGCCAGCAGCCCAAATGGGGCGGGCGAGCAGTACTTC.

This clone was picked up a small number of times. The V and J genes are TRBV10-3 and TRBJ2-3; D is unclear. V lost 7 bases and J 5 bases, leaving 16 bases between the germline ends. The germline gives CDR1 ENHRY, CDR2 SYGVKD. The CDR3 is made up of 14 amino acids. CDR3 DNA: TGTGCCATCAAACCTAGTATCCTTAAAGATACGCAGTATTTT. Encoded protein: CAIKPSILKDTQYF.

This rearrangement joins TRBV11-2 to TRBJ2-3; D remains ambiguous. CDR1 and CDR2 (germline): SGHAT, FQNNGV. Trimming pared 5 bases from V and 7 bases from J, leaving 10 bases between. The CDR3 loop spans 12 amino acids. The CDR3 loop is CASSSLENTQYF. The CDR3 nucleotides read TGTGCCAGCAGCAGCCTAGAGAATACGCAGTATTTT. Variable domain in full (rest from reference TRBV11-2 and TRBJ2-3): EAGVAQSPRYKIIEKRQSVAFWCNPISGHATLYWYQQILGQGPKLLIQFQNNGVVDDSQLPKDRFSAERLKGVDSTLKIQPAKLEDSAVYLCASSSLENTQYFGPGTRLTVL.